What follows are 20 T cell receptor beta chains derived from one specimen sequenced in a study of neurological immune-mediated disorders. MiXCR, applied by TCRdb to the 5' RACE reads, yields one record per CDR3 protein. The data show approximately 37,000 distinct CDR3 sequences, 3% to 3.5% seen once. This sample's time point: longitudinal time-point 1 (baseline). Sequenced sample: PBMCs. These receptors originate from a woman aged 55-75 years with multiple sclerosis.

This clonotype was observed many times. The chain is built from TRBV3-1 and TRBJ2-2; no clear D. The germline V gene encodes CDR1 LGHDT and CDR2 YNNKEL (reference sequence). This CDR3 is 15 amino acids long. V lost 0 bases and J lost 7, with 12 bases in between. CDR3 in DNA: TGTGCCAGCAGCCAAGAGGCCATAATGCTCGGGGAGCTGTTTTTT. It yields the protein CASSQEAIMLGELFF.

This clonotype was seen at least ten times. This chain joins TRBV20-1 and TRBJ2-3, with 9 bases that match TRBD2. V trimming: 0 bases; J trimming: 2 bases; junction bases outside the gene matches: 6. The CDR3 extends over 16 amino acids. Germline CDR1 DFQATT, CDR2 SNEGSKA (reference sequence). The CDR3 DNA is TGCAGTGCTAGAGAGCCCAGCGGGGGGTTCACAGATACGCAGTATTTT. This encodes CSAREPSGGFTDTQYF.

This clonotype has ten or more counts. This chain connects TRBV5-1 to TRBJ2-7; 9 nucleotides line up with TRBD1. CDR3 length: 15 residues. The trim removed 0 bases at V and 5 bases at J, leaving 6 bases unmatched. Per the germline V gene, CDR1 is SGHRS and CDR2 is YFSETQ. CDR3 DNA: TGCGCCAGCAGCTTGGACGGGACAGGGCAACACGAGCAGTACTTC. The encoded protein is CASSLDGTGQHEQYF.

This clonotype was counted ten times or more. The gene calls are TRBV5-1 and TRBJ2-7, with 7 bases matching TRBD1. The V gene end was trimmed by 3 bases and the J gene end by 0 bases; junction bases not matched to a gene: 9. CDR1 and CDR2 from the germline V gene are SGHRS and YFSETQ. The CDR3 runs to 16 residues. In DNA form, the CDR3 reads TGCGCCAGCAGCTCCGGCCGGGACAGCCTCTCCTACGAGCAGTACTTC. Its protein is CASSSGRDSLSYEQYF.

This clonotype was seen repeatedly, ten times or more. This rearrangement joins TRBV5-1 to TRBJ1-5; TRBD1 might be the D (5 bases). Trimming removed 3 bases from V and 3 bases from J, with 10 bases in between. This CDR3 region has 14 residues. CDR1 is SGHRS, CDR2 YFSETQ, per germline. The CDR3 protein is CASSWDGFNQPQHF. CDR3 DNA: TGCGCCAGCAGCTGGGACGGATTCAATCAGCCCCAGCATTTT.

This clonotype came up many times. V gene TRBV6-6 combines with J gene TRBJ2-2; 8 nucleotides match TRBD2. The CDR3 length is 15 residues. Germline CDR1 MNHNY, CDR2 SVGAGI (reference sequence). The junction had 10 bases not matched to a gene; V was cut back by 7 bases and J by 6 bases. DNA of the CDR3: TGTGCCAGCACCCTCCCGGGGGGGCGTGCCGGGGAGCTGTTTTTT. As protein: CASTLPGGRAGELFF.

This clonotype was found many times. V and J are TRBV5-1 and TRBJ2-1; 9 nucleotides align to TRBD1. The trim removed 10 bases at V and 9 bases at J, leaving 8 bases unmatched. The CDR3 is 12 residues long. Germline V gene sequence: CDR1 SGHRS, CDR2 YFSETQ. CDR3 in amino acids: CASRGTGIEQFF. The DNA of the CDR3 is TGCGCCTCAAGGGGGACAGGGATTGAGCAGTTCTTC.

This clonotype showed up many times. The gene calls are TRBV20-1 and TRBJ2-7; 7 bases align to TRBD2. Unmatched junction bases numbered 19, after V lost 5 bases and J lost 6 bases. This CDR3 is built from 16 residues. Germline V gene lookup returns CDR1 DFQATT and CDR2 SNEGSKA (reference sequence). The CDR3 nucleotides are TGCAGTGCTCCAGACTCGCGGGGGAAAGGTCTTGGCGAGCAGTACTTC. Protein product: CSAPDSRGKGLGEQYF.

This clonotype has a count of ten or more. This chain connects TRBV3-1 to TRBJ2-5, with a possible D match to TRBD2 (5 bases). Germline CDR1 LGHDT, CDR2 YNNKEL (reference sequence). V lost 1 base and J lost 9, with 9 bases in between. This CDR3 spans 12 amino acids. The CDR3 nucleotides are TGTGCCAGCAGCCAAGGAAGAGGGTCCCAGTACTTC. Protein: CASSQGRGSQYF.

In its sample, this clonotype was seen many times. V and J are TRBV20-1 and TRBJ1-1; D gene uncertain. This CDR3 is built from 12 residues. Trimming removed 3 bases at V and 1 base at J, with 6 bases between. The germline V gene has CDR1 DFQATT and CDR2 SNEGSKA (reference sequence). The CDR3 sequence is CSARVRNTEAFF. For the CDR3, the DNA is TGCAGTGCTAGGGTGCGGAACACTGAAGCTTTCTTT.

This clonotype was seen ten or more times. The V gene is TRBV3-1, the J gene TRBJ2-5, with D possibly TRBD1 on 7 matching bases. The V gene lost 3 bases and the J gene lost 1 base, with 12 bases spanning the gap. This CDR3 spans 15 amino acids. The germline V gene encodes CDR1 LGHDT and CDR2 YNNKEL (reference sequence). The chain's CDR3 is CASSQTGTAQETQYF. Written as DNA, the CDR3 is TGTGCCAGCAGCCAGACAGGGACTGCCCAAGAGACCCAGTACTTC.

This clonotype was found many times. This chain joins TRBV15 and TRBJ2-3; 7 positions agree with TRBD1. J gave up 4 bases and V 2 bases, and 6 bases lay outside the gene matches. This CDR3 region has 15 residues. Germline assignment: CDR1 LNHNV and CDR2 YYDKDF (reference sequence). For the CDR3, the DNA is TGTGCCACCAGCAGAAACACAGGGGTTGCAGATACGCAGTATTTT. The encoded protein is CATSRNTGVADTQYF.

Ten or more counts support this clonotype. This chain links TRBV2 with TRBJ1-2; D is ambiguous. Germline V gene data show CDR1 as SNHLY and CDR2 as FYNNEI. Between the trimmed V and J ends, which lost 6 bases and 4 bases, there was a span of 9 bases. The CDR3 consists of 12 residues. The CDR3 DNA is TGTGCCAGCAGCGACGGTTCCTATGGCTACACCTTC. Translated: CASSDGSYGYTF. Supplemented by reference TRBV2 and TRBJ1-2, the full variable domain reads EPEVTQTPSHQVTQMGQEVILRCVPISNHLYFYWYRQILGQKVEFLVSFYNNEISEKSEIFDDQFSVERPDGSNFTLKIRSTKLEDSAMYFCASSDGSYGYTFGSGTRLTVV.

This clonotype was seen repeatedly, ten times or more. The rearrangement uses TRBV5-1 and TRBJ2-2; D is possibly TRBD1 or TRBD2 (5 bases each). This CDR3 has 16 residues. Germline assignment: CDR1 SGHRS and CDR2 YFSETQ. Trimming took off 4 bases at V and 1 base at J, with 14 bases between the two ends. The CDR3 region has the DNA TGCGCCAGCAGCGGACCGGGACGGAAGAACACCGGGGAGCTGTTTTTT. Protein product: CASSGPGRKNTGELFF.

This clonotype was observed at least ten times. V is TRBV29-1 and J is TRBJ1-2; 8 bases match TRBD1. The germline V gene encodes CDR1 SQVTM and CDR2 ANQGSEA. The CDR3 is made up of 12 amino acids. Germline trimming cut 4 bases from V and 7 bases from J; bases unmatched to any gene: 5. This CDR3 reads CSVGQGLGGYTF. Written as DNA, the CDR3 is TGCAGCGTTGGACAGGGGTTAGGTGGCTACACCTTC. Drawing the rest from reference TRBV29-1 and TRBJ1-2, the complete variable domain is SAVISQKPSRDICQRGTSLTIQCQVDSQVTMMFWYRQQPGQSLTLIATANQGSEATYESGFVIDKFPISRPNLTFSTLTVSNMSPEDSSIYLCSVGQGLGGYTFGSGTRLTVV.

This clonotype occurred many times. The chain has TRBV20-1 and TRBJ2-3; 7 bases align to TRBD2. CDR1 and CDR2 (germline): DFQATT, SNEGSKA (reference sequence). J was trimmed by 5 bases and V by 0 bases; bases with no gene match: 8. The CDR3 extends over 15 amino acids. The CDR3 DNA reads TGCAGTGCTAGAGATGGAACTAGCGTGAAAGATACGCAGTATTTT. This gives the protein CSARDGTSVKDTQYF.

This clonotype was seen repeatedly, ten times or more. The chain combines TRBV5-1 with TRBJ2-2; D may be TRBD1 (6 bases). CDR1 is SGHRS and CDR2 is YFSETQ in the germline V gene. CDR3 length: 17 amino acids. Trimming pared 0 bases from V and 5 bases from J, leaving 17 bases between. Here the CDR3 reads CASSLGTALIVTGELFF. DNA of the CDR3: TGCGCCAGCAGCTTGGGGACAGCACTGATTGTAACCGGGGAGCTGTTTTTT.

The chain links TRBV5-1 to TRBJ2-7; 7 bases are shared with TRBD1. V trimming: 2 bases; J trimming: 6 bases; junction bases outside the gene matches: 14. Germline V gene sequence: CDR1 SGHRS, CDR2 YFSETQ. The CDR3 extends over 16 amino acids. Written as DNA, the CDR3 is TGCGCCAGCAGCTTATCCCGACAGGGAACTTTATTCGAGCAGTACTTC. It yields the protein CASSLSRQGTLFEQYF.

This clonotype was recorded many times. It is unclear where the CDR3 begins or ends on the DNA, so no DNA is shown, and the CDR3 is as TCRdb lists it. V and J are TRBV12-3 or TRBV12-4 and TRBJ1-2. Ends included, the CDR3 has 15 residues. The CDR3 loop reads CASSTSTTANYGYTF.

This clonotype showed up just a few times. The chain carries TRBV18 and TRBJ1-2, with TRBD1 matching 10 bases. Trimming took 3 bases from V and 9 from J; bases not matched to a gene: 7. Germline-derived CDR1 and CDR2 are KGHSH and LQKENI. This CDR3 has 14 residues. The CDR3 is CASSPLDRGSRYTF. The DNA of the CDR3 is TGTGCCAGCTCACCCCTGGACAGGGGGTCGCGCTACACCTTC.